The entry below describes one T cell receptor beta chain. The data derive from a study of blood T cell repertoires in COVID-19. Background on the study: Some COVID-19 samples were acute and others convalescent; all came from the United States, Italy and Spain. In each case, the material was cDNA or gDNA derived from T cells, B-cell-depleted T cells, or PBMCs.

Trimming stripped 0 bases from V and 14 bases from J, with 19 bases between. Germline CDR1 reads SEHNR; CDR2 reads FQNEAQ (reference sequence). This CDR3 is built from 15 residues. Only in-frame clones appear in the TCRdb table, and some are missing; sequencing was by immunoSEQ multiplex PCR. In the table there are hundreds of thousands of clones, approximately 85% of which are singletons. This sequence was found in a man in his forties or fifties with active or convalescent COVID-19. Sequenced sample: peripheral blood. The V call is TRBV7-9, the J call TRBJ1-4, with D perhaps TRBD1 (5 bases). CDR3 sequence: CASSLAPSDEKGLFF. CDR3 nucleotides: TGTGCCAGCAGCTTAGCGCCTTCGGACGAAAAGGGGCTGTTTTTT.